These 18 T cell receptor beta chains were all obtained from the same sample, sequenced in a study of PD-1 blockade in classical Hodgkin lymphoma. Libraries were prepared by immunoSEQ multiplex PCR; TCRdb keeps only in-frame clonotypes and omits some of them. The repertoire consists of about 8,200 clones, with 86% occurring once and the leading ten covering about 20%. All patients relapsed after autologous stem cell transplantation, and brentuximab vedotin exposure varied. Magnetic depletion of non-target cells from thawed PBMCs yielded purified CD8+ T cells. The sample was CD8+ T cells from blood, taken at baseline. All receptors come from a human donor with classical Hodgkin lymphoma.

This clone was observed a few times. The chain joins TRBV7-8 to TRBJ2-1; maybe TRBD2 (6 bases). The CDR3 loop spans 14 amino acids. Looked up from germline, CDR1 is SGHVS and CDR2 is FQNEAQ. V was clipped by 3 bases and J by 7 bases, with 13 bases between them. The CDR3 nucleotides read TGTGCCAGCAGCTTCGGGGGTTCCCGGAATGAGCAGTTCTTC. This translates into CASSFGGSRNEQFF.

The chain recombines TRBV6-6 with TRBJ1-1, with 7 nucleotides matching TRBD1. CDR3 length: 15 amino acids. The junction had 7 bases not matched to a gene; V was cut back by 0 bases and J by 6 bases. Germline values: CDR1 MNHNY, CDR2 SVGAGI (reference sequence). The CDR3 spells CASSYSKGARPEAFF. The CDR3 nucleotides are TGTGCCAGCAGTTACTCGAAGGGGGCGCGCCCTGAAGCTTTCTTT.

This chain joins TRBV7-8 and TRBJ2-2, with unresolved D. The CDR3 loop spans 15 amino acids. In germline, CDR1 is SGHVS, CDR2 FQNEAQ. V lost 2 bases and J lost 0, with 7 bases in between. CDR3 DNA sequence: TGTGCCAGCAGCTTACTCAGGACGAACACCGGGGAGCTGTTTTTT. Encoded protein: CASSLLRTNTGELFF.

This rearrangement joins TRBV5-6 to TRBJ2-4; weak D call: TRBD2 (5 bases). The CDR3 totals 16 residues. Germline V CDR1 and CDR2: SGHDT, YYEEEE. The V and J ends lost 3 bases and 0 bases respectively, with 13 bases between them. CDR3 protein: CASSSERTLAKNIQYF. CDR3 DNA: TGTGCCAGCAGCTCGGAGCGGACTTTAGCCAAAAACATTCAGTACTTC.

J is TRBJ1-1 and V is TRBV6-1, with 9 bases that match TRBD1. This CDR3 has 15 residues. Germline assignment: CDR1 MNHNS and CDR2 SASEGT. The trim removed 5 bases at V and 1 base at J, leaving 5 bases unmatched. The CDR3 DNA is TGTGCCAGCAGTAAGCCGGGACAGGGGAACACTGAAGCTTTCTTT. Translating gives CASSKPGQGNTEAFF.

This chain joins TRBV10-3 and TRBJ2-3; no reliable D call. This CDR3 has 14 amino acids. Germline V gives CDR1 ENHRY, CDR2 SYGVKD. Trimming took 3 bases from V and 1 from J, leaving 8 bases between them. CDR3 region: CAISDMARTDTQYF. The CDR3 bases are TGTGCCATCAGTGATATGGCGCGCACAGATACGCAGTATTTT.

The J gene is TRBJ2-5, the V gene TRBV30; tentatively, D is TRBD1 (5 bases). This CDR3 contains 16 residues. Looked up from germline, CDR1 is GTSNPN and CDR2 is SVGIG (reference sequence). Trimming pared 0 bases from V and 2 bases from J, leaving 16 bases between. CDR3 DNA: TGTGCCTGGAGTGTACCAGGGTTATCCTCTCAAGAGACCCAGTACTTC. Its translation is CAWSVPGLSSQETQYF.

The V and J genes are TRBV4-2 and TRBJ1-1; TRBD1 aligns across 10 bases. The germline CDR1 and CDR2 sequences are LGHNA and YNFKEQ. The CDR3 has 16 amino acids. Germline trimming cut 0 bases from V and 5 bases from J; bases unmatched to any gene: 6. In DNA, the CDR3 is TGTGCCAGCAGCCAAGATGGGGGGACAGGGGAGACTGAAGCTTTCTTT. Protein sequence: CASSQDGGTGETEAFF.

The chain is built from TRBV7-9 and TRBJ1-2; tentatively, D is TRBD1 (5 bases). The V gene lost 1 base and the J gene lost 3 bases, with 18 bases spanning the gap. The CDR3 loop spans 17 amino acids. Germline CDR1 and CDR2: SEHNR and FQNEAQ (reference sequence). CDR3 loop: CASSLVGSAGAYYGYTF. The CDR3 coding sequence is TGTGCCAGCAGCTTAGTCGGATCCGCTGGGGCATACTATGGCTACACCTTC.

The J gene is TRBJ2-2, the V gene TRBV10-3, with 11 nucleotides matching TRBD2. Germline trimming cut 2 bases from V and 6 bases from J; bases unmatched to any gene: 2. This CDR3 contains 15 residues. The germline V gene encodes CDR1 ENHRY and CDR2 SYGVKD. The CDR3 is CAISETSGSSGELFF. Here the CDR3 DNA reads TGTGCCATCAGTGAGACTAGCGGGAGTTCCGGGGAGCTGTTTTTT.

As DNA, the CDR3 is TGTGCCAGCAGTTACATGACAGGGTTTGGAGCAGAGACCCAGTACTTC. It specifies CASSYMTGFGAETQYF. The chain employs TRBV6-5 and TRBJ2-5; TRBD1 agrees at 7 bases. Unmatched junction bases numbered 10, after V lost 2 bases and J lost 4 bases. Germline CDR1 is MNHEY and CDR2 is SVGAGI. This CDR3 is built from 16 residues.

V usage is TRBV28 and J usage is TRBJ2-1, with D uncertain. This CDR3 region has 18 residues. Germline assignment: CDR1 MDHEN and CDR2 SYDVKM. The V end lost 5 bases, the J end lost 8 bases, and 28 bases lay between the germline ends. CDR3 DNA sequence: TGTGCCAGCAGTCTTGACTTGGAGCACCAAGGGCACCTTCATGAGCAGTTCTTC. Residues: CASSLDLEHQGHLHEQFF.

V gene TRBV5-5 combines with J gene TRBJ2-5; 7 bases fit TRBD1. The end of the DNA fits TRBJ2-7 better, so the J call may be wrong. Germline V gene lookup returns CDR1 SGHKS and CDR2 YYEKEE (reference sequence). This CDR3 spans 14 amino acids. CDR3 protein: CASSFRDSAYEQYF. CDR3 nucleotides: TGTGCCAGCAGCTTTCGGGACAGCGCCTACGAGCAGTACTTC.

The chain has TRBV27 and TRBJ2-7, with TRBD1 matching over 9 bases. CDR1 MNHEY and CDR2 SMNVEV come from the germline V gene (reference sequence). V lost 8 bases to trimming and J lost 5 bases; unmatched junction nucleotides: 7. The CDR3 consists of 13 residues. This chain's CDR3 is CASYPTGGHEQYF. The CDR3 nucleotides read TGTGCCAGCTACCCGACAGGGGGACACGAGCAGTACTTC.

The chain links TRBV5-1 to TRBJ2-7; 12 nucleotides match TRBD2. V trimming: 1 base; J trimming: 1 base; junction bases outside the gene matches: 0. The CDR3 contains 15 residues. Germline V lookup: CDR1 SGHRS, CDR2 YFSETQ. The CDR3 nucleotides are TGCGCCAGCAGCTTGACTAGCGGGAGGTCCTACGAGCAGTACTTC. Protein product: CASSLTSGRSYEQYF. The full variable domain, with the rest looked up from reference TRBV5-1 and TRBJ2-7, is KAGVTQTPRYLIKTRGQQVTLSCSPISGHRSVSWYQQTPGQGLQFLFEYFSETQRNKGNFPGRFSGRQFSNSRSEMNVSTLELGDSALYLCASSLTSGRSYEQYFGPGTRLTVT.

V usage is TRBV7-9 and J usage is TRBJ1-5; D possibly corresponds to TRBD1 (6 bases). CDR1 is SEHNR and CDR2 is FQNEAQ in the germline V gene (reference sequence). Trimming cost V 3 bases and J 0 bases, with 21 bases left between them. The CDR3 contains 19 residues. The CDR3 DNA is TGTGCCAGCAGCTTCCGGTTCCTTTACAGGGATCGTAGCAATCAGCCCCAGCATTTT. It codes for CASSFRFLYRDRSNQPQHF.

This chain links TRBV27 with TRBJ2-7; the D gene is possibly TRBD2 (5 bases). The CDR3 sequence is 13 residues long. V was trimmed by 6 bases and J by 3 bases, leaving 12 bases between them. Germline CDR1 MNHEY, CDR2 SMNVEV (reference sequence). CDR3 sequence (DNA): TGTGCCAGCAGGGCCGGGGTGTACTACGAGCAGTACTTC. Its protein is CASRAGVYYEQYF.

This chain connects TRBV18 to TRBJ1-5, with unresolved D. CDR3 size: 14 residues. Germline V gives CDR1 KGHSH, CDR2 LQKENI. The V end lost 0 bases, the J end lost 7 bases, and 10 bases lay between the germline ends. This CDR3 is CASSPPGEGQPQHF. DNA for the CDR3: TGTGCCAGCTCACCACCCGGGGAAGGACAGCCCCAGCATTTT.